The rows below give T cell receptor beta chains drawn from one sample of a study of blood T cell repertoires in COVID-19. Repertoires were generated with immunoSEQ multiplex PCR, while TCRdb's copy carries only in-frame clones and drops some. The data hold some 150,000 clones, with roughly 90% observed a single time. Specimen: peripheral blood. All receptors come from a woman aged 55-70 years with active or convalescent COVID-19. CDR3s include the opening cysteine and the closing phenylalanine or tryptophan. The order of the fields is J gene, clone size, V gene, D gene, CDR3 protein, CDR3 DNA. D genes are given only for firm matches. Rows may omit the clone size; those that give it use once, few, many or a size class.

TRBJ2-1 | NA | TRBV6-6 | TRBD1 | CASSYEGQDYNEQFF | TGTGCCAGCAGTTACGAGGGACAGGATTACAATGAGCAGTTCTTC
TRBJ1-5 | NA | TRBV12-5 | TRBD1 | CASGLVPGTGLYSNQPQHF | TGTGCTAGTGGTTTGGTCCCCGGGACAGGCCTGTATAGCAATCAGCCCCAGCATTTT
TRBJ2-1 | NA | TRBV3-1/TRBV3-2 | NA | CASSQDNLVRLSRDSYNEQFF | TGTGCCAGCAGCCAAGATAATTTGGTGCGTTTGAGCAGGGACTCCTACAATGAGCAGTTCTTC
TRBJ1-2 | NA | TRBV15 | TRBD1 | CATSRGGQGDTF | TGTGCCACCAGCAGAGGTGGACAGGGTGACACCTTC
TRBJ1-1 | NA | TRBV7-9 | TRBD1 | CASSLADRAASFF | TGTGCCAGCAGCCTAGCCGACAGGGCAGCATCTTTCTTT
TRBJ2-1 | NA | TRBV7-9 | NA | CASSLGSEQFF | TGTGCCAGCAGCTTGGGCAGTGAGCAGTTCTTC
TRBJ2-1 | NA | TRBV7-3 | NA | CASSLKGQVWDEQFF | TGTGCCAGCAGCTTAAAGGGGCAGGTTTGGGATGAGCAGTTCTTC
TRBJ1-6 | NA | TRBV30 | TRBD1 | CAWSGQGGSPLHF | TGTGCCTGGAGTGGACAGGGAGGCTCACCCCTCCACTTT
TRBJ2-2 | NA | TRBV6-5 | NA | CASSYSAGDYTGELFF | TGTGCCAGCAGTTACTCTGCAGGGGATTACACCGGGGAGCTGTTTTTT
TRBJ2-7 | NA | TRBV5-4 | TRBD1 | CATNRDSSYEQYF | TGTGCCACCAACCGGGACAGCTCCTACGAGCAGTACTTC
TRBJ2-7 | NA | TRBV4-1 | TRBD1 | CASSHSPGTGGAYEQYF | TGCGCCAGCAGCCATAGCCCCGGGACAGGAGGGGCCTACGAGCAGTACTTC
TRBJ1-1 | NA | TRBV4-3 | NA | CASSQDQGVSTEAFF | TGCGCCAGCAGCCAAGATCAAGGGGTGAGCACTGAAGCTTTCTTT
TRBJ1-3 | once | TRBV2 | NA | CASSVDYSGNTIYF | TGTGCCAGCAGTGTGGACTACTCTGGAAACACCATATATTTT
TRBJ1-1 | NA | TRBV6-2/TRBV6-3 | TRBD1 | CASSSRTGGSTEAFF | TGTGCCAGCAGCTCCCGGACAGGGGGCTCCACTGAAGCTTTCTTT
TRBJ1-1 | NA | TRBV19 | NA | CASSTGGGSNTEAFF | TGTGCCAGTAGTACCGGTGGAGGCTCGAACACTGAAGCTTTCTTT
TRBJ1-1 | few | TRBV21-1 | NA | CASSKYPGTEAFF | TGTGCCAGCAGCAAGTACCCGGGAACTGAAGCTTTCTTT